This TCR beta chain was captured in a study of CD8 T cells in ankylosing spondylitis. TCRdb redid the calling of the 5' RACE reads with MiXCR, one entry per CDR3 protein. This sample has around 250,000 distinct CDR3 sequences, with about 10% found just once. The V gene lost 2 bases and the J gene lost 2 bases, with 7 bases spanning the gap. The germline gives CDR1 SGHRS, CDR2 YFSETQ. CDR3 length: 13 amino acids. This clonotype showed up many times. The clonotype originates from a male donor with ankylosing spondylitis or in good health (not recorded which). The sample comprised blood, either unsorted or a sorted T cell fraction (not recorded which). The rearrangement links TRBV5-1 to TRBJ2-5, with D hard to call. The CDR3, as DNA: TGCGCCAGCAGCTTCCAGCTGCAAGAGACCCAGTACTTC. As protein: CASSFQLQETQYF.